This T cell receptor (beta chain) was captured by sequencing in a study of identical twins. With respect to this clonotype: Its specificity is unknown.

This CDR3 region has 13 residues. V shed 2 bases and J 6 bases; nucleotides not matched to a gene: 3. The V gene's germline CDR1 is MNHNY and CDR2 SVGAGI (reference sequence). TCRdb analysed the 5' RACE reads with MiXCR anew, one entry per CDR3 protein. The sample lists 1.5 million to 2 million distinct CDR3 sequences; under 35% were seen once. Findings and caveats of the study: The authors drew conclusions from cross-sectional statistical analysis rather than following the same donors. Within twin pairs, the out-of-frame alpha sequences they shared showed excess low generation probability.

The V gene is TRBV6-6, the J gene TRBJ2-7; 8 bases are a match to TRBD1. The sequenced sample consisted of cord blood. This clonotype was sampled from a newborn girl in good health. CDR3 bases: TGTGCCAGCAGTTACCAGGGGGCTGTCGAGCAGTACTTC. Protein sequence: CASSYQGAVEQYF.